This entry features one T cell receptor beta chain sequence. What it binds is not known. The sample originates from a study of T cell repertoires in cytomegalovirus infection. In the study overall: CMV infection and matching HLA type were both indicated by public TCR beta signatures.

Using its own MiXCR run on the reads, TCRdb lists one record per CDR3 protein. The sample holds around 300,000 distinct CDR3 sequences, under 30% seen once. The CDR3 has 12 amino acids. V was pared by 6 bases and J by 7 bases, with 13 bases between. Germline V CDR1 and CDR2: SQVTM, ANQGSEA. General study findings and limits: In two of eight donors, the top clonotype was HLA-C-restricted CMV-specific.

The clonotype was recovered from a human donor in good health (CMV status not recorded). Some clones in this sample may be carry-over from other donors' samples. The material sequenced was PBMCs. V is TRBV29-1 and J is TRBJ2-1; D remains unclear. CDR3 sequence reads: CSVRFDGNEQFF. CDR3 DNA: TGCAGCGTCCGTTTCGACGGGAATGAGCAGTTCTTC.